This T cell receptor beta chain was sequenced during a study of regulatory T cells in long-lasting Graves disease. Germline trimming cut 4 bases from V and 2 bases from J; bases unmatched to any gene: 7. CDR3 size: 16 residues. This sample's time point: newly diagnosed GD, antithyroid drugs for less than 3 months. Making the TCR library involved RNA that had been extracted from PBMCs. There are a few counts of this clonotype. For TCR beta, libraries came from iRepertoire HTBI primers and Arm-PCR of CDR3 regions. A single record per CDR3 protein comes from TCRdb applying MiXCR to the multiplex PCR reads. This table has approximately 460,000 distinct CDR3 sequences, roughly 15% appearing once. The sample was also linked to a second study, of T cells in Graves' hyperthyroidism and ophthalmopathy.

The material sequenced was peripheral blood mononuclear cells (PBMCs), taken at new diagnosis, from a patient treated with antithyroid drugs. The V gene is TRBV12-3 or TRBV12-4, the J gene TRBJ2-2; 7 bases fit TRBD2. The receptor was derived from a woman aged 25 to 39 with Graves disease. DNA for the CDR3: TGTGCCAGCAGTTCTTTTGGCGGGAGAAACACCGGGGAGCTGTTTTTT. Translated, it gives CASSSFGGRNTGELFF.